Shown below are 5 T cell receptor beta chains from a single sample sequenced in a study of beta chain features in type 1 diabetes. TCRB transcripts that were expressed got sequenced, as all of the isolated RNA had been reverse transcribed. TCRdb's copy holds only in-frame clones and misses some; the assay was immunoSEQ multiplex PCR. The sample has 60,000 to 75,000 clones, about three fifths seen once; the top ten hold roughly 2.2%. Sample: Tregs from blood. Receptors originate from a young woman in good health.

This chain's CDR3 is CASSPGETQYF. The CDR3 DNA sequence: TGTGCCAGCAGCCCGGGGGAGACCCAGTACTTC. The gene calls are TRBV11-2 and TRBJ2-5; D perhaps matches TRBD2 (5 bases). Germline CDR1 is SGHAT and CDR2 is FQNNGV. V lost 5 bases and J lost 5, with 6 bases in between. This CDR3 is 11 amino acids long.

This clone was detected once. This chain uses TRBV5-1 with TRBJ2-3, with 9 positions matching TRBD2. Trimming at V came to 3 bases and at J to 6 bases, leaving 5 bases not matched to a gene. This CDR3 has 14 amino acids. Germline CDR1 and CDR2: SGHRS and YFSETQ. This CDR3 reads CASSSVAGEDTQYF. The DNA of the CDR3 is TGCGCCAGCAGCTCTGTAGCGGGAGAGGATACGCAGTATTTT.

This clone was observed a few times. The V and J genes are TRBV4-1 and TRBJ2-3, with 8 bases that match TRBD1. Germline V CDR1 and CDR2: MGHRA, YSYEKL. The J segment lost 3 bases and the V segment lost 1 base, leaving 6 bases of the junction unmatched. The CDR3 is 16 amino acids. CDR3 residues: CASSQGQGAWTDTQYF. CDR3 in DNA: TGCGCCAGCAGCCAAGGCCAGGGGGCTTGGACAGATACGCAGTATTTT.

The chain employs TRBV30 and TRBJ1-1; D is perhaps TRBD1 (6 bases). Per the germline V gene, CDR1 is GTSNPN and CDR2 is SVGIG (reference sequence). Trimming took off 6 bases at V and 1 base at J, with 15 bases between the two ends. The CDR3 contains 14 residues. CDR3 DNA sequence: TGTGCCTGCGCTCCCGGGACAACGAACACTGAAGCTTTCTTT. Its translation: CACAPGTTNTEAFF.

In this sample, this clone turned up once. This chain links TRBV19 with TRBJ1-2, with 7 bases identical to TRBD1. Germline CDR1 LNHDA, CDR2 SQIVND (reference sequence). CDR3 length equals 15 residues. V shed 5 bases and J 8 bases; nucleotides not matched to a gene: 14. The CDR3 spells CASSPYATGDVGYTF. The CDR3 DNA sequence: TGTGCCAGTAGTCCTTATGCAACAGGGGACGTAGGCTACACCTTC. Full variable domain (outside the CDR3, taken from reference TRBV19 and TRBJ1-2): DGGITQSPKYLFRKEGQNVTLSCEQNLNHDAMYWYRQDPGQGLRLIYYSQIVNDFQKGDIAEGYSVSREKKESFPLTVTSAQKNPTAFYLCASSPYATGDVGYTFGSGTRLTVV.